The text below deals with one T cell receptor beta chain. Its antigen is not known. The record originates from a study of T-cell memory formation after mild COVID-19. Study observations and caveats: Contracting CD4+ clones lay largely in CM and EM, with CD8+ ones residing in EMRA. While clones contracting from day 15 to 85 were balanced between CD4 and CD8, later expanders leaned CD4+. Nothing showed for sure that second-wave clones peaking on day 37 were SARS-CoV-2 specific.

Using its own MiXCR run on the 5' RACE reads, TCRdb lists one record per CDR3 protein. The sample holds fewer than 140,000 distinct CDR3 sequences, about a sixth seen once. Source material: PBMCs or a T cell subset sorted from them (not recorded which). The sequence derives from an adult woman who had mild COVID-19 (a few samples of this study predate the infection). Cell type and time point are not known.

The CDR3 sequence: CSAVTPGLATGELFF. CDR3 coding DNA: TGCAGTGCCGTCACTCCGGGACTAGCCACCGGGGAGCTGTTTTTT. V is TRBV20-1 and J is TRBJ2-2; 9 positions match TRBD2. The CDR3 extends over 15 amino acids. V shed 6 bases and J 4 bases; nucleotides not matched to a gene: 9. Germline V lookup: CDR1 DFQATT, CDR2 SNEGSKA (reference sequence).